This passage covers 8 T cell receptor beta chains from one sample sequenced in a study of CD8 T cells in ankylosing spondylitis. TCRdb reprocessed the 5' RACE reads with MiXCR, giving one entry per CDR3 protein. This repertoire shows more than 150,000 distinct CDR3 sequences, around a sixth found once; its top ten account for around 4%. Sequences were obtained from blood, either unsorted or a sorted T cell fraction (not recorded which). These receptors all stem from a male donor aged 5 to 29 with ankylosing spondylitis or in good health (not recorded which).

V usage is TRBV12-3 or TRBV12-4 and J usage is TRBJ1-3; 8 nucleotides align to TRBD1. The CDR3 has 14 residues. The ends lost 7 bases at V and 4 bases at J; junction bases unmatched: 6. This CDR3 is CASINRDRGNTIYF. The CDR3 bases are TGTGCCAGCATAAACCGGGACAGGGGAAACACCATATATTTT.

At least ten counts were recorded for this clonotype. The chain uses TRBV12-3 or TRBV12-4 and TRBJ2-6; D might be TRBD1 (6 bases). V shed 3 bases and J shed 0 bases, with 15 bases lying between them. The CDR3 has 18 residues. The CDR3 loop is CASSFGEGGFSGANVLTF. The CDR3 region has the DNA TGTGCCAGCAGTTTCGGCGAAGGGGGTTTCTCTGGGGCCAACGTCCTGACTTTC.

This clonotype has ten or more counts. V gene TRBV6-2 or TRBV6-3 combines with J gene TRBJ1-3; D possibly corresponds to TRBD1 (6 bases). V lost 5 bases and J lost 0, with 11 bases in between. CDR1 and CDR2 (germline): MNHEY, SVGEGT. The CDR3 runs to 15 residues. The CDR3 nucleotides read TGTGCCAGCAGTGTACCGGGGGCCTCTGGAAACACCATATATTTT. Protein product: CASSVPGASGNTIYF.

This clonotype was detected ten times or more. The chain joins TRBV5-1 to TRBJ1-1; the D gene is possibly TRBD1 (5 bases). The CDR3 sequence is 11 residues long. V gave up 5 bases and J gave up 7 bases, with 9 bases separating them. CDR1 is SGHRS, CDR2 YFSETQ, per germline. The CDR3 region is CASRWGDEAFF. For the CDR3, the DNA is TGCGCCAGCAGGTGGGGGGATGAAGCTTTCTTT.

The sample holds many counts of this clonotype. The DNA of the CDR3 is TGTGCCAGCAGCTCTGCAGGGGTCAACACCGGGGAGCTGTTTTTT. Its protein is CASSSAGVNTGELFF. The rearrangement joins TRBV7-7 to TRBJ2-2; D might be TRBD1 (6 bases). Germline CDR1 is SSHAT and CDR2 is FNYEAQ (reference sequence). The CDR3 spans 15 residues. Trimming shortened V by 4 bases and J by 2 bases, and 11 bases separated the two germline ends.

V gene TRBV7-7 combines with J gene TRBJ1-5, with D perhaps TRBD1 (5 bases). The CDR3 spans 13 residues. In germline, CDR1 is SSHAT, CDR2 FNYEAQ (reference sequence). V dropped 3 bases and J dropped 7 bases, with 10 bases sitting between them. CDR3 in DNA: TGTGCCAGCAGCTTTAGTTGGGACCAGCCCCAGCATTTT. Translated: CASSFSWDQPQHF. The whole variable domain, filled in from reference TRBV7-7 and TRBJ1-5, reads GAGVSQSPRYKVTKRGQDVTLRCDPISSHATLYWYQQALGQGPEFLTYFNYEAQPDKSGLPSDRFSAERPEGSISTLTIQRTEQRDSAMYRCASSFSWDQPQHFGDGTRLSIL.

This clonotype was counted at least ten times. V gene TRBV12-3 or TRBV12-4 combines with J gene TRBJ2-6, with 7 bases identical to TRBD2. V shed 6 bases, J shed 0 bases, and the junction held 11 bases outside the gene matches. There are 18 residues in the CDR3. The CDR3 sequence: CASSIGTSEYSGANVLTF. The CDR3 nucleotides read TGTGCCAGCAGCATCGGAACTAGCGAGTACTCTGGGGCCAACGTCCTGACTTTC.

This clonotype was recorded a few times. The chain uses TRBV30 and TRBJ2-2; D not resolved. This CDR3 spans 15 amino acids. The germline V and J ends were trimmed by 2 bases and 4 bases, with 14 bases remaining between them. The germline gives CDR1 GTSNPN, CDR2 SVGIG (reference sequence). The CDR3 region has the DNA TGTGCCTGGAGTCTCGCCGGGTTGGGCACCGGGGAGCTGTTTTTT. Amino acids: CAWSLAGLGTGELFF.